Presented here are 6 T cell receptor beta chains from one specimen sequenced in a study of cytomegalovirus exposure and HLA in healthy donors. 13 Jbeta primers and 60 Vbeta primers were used for the PCR. This table comes from immunoSEQ multiplex PCR, and its TCRdb copy is limited to in-frame clones, with some not included. Here the sample spans approximately 70,000 clones, approximately 75% being singletons. Sequenced: PBMCs. The receptors were gathered from a man in his 60s in good health and CMV-seropositive.

DNA for the CDR3: TGCAGCGTTGATCGGGGTCCGGGGGAGCAGTACTTC. Translation: CSVDRGPGEQYF. This sequence joins TRBV29-1 and TRBJ2-7, with TRBD2 as a possible D gene (5 bases). Trimming removed 3 bases from V and 7 bases from J, with 13 bases in between. CDR3 length: 12 residues. Germline loops: CDR1 SQVTM, CDR2 ANQGSEA.

The V gene is TRBV5-1, the J gene TRBJ2-2; D remains unclear. Germline values: CDR1 SGHRS, CDR2 YFSETQ. CDR3 length: 14 amino acids. Trimming left V 3 bases short and J 0 bases short, with 6 bases between. DNA for the CDR3: TGCGCCAGCAGCTCCTACGCGAACACCGGGGAGCTGTTTTTT. Encoded protein: CASSSYANTGELFF.

The chain carries TRBV11-3 and TRBJ2-7; the D gene is possibly TRBD2 (7 bases). Germline-derived CDR1 and CDR2 are SGHNT and YENEEA. The CDR3 loop spans 13 amino acids. V gave up 3 bases and J gave up 5 bases, with 11 bases separating them. The CDR3 nucleotides read TGTGCCAGCAGCTTTGGGGGGGCCCACGAGCAGTACTTC. It yields the protein CASSFGGAHEQYF.

The chain links TRBV18 to TRBJ1-4, with 8 bases that match TRBD1. This CDR3 comprises 17 residues. Unmatched junction bases numbered 5, after V lost 2 bases and J lost 0 bases. Germline V gene lookup returns CDR1 KGHSH and CDR2 LQKENI. The CDR3 DNA reads as TGTGCCAGCTCACCATCTCGGACAGGGACAACTAATGAAAAACTGTTTTTT. Amino acids: CASSPSRTGTTNEKLFF.

This clone appeared a few times. CDR3 DNA: TGTGCCAGCAGTTTAAAAGTTGACAGGGCGTTTCGCACCGGGGAGCTGTTTTTT. Translating gives CASSLKVDRAFRTGELFF. The chain uses TRBV27 and TRBJ2-2; 7 bases fit TRBD1. After removal of 2 bases from V and 4 bases from J, the junction contained 13 bases not matched to a gene. CDR1 is MNHEY, CDR2 SMNVEV, per germline (reference sequence). The CDR3 covers 18 residues.

Concerning this clone itself: An end of the junction does not agree with germline; a read error may underlie this. This sequence joins TRBV7-9 and TRBJ1-1; perhaps TRBD1 as D (5 bases). Germline CDR1 SEHNR, CDR2 FQNEAQ (reference sequence). The CDR3 loop spans 13 amino acids. CDR3: CSSSFQGGTEAFF. The CDR3 DNA reads as TGTTCCAGCAGCTTTCAGGGTGGGACTGAAGCTTTCTTT.